This is a list of T cell receptor beta chains from one sample in a study of cytomegalovirus exposure and HLA in healthy donors. Sequencing was performed with immunoSEQ multiplex PCR; in TCRdb, only in-frame clones are kept and a portion is missing. The profile shows fewer than 200,000 clones, roughly 84% of them singletons. The sample consisted of PBMCs. These receptors originate from a male donor in good health and CMV-seronegative. CDR3s include the opening cysteine and the closing phenylalanine or tryptophan. A D gene is named only where the DNA matches it firmly. The size entry is marked missing in some rows and otherwise reads once, few, many or a size class.

D | J | length | size | V | DNA | CDR3
TRBD1 | TRBJ1-1 | 17 | . | TRBV5-1 | TGCGCCAGCAGCTTGTGGGGGACAGGGGGAGCAAACACTGAAGCTTTCTTT | CASSLWGTGGANTEAFF
. | TRBJ2-7 | 16 | . | TRBV19 | TGTGCCAGTAGTATCGGTGCGGCCCTTTACTCCTACGAGCAGTACTTC | CASSIGAALYSYEQYF
. | TRBJ2-5 | 16 | . | TRBV10-3 | TGTGCCATCAGTGAGTCGCGTGGTACAGGGAGAGAGACCCAGTACTTC | CAISESRGTGRETQYF
. | TRBJ2-1 | 13 | . | TRBV7-3 | TGTGCCAGCAGCCCATTGACTGACAATGAGCAGTTCTTC | CASSPLTDNEQFF
TRBD1 | TRBJ2-7 | 13 | . | TRBV6-1 | TGTGCCAGCAGAGAGGGGGCTGACTACGAGCAGTACTTC | CASREGADYEQYF
TRBD1 | TRBJ2-2 | 16 | few | TRBV7-9 | TGTGCCAGCAGATCAGACAGGGCGTTCGGCACCGGGGAGCTGTTTTTT | CASRSDRAFGTGELFF
. | TRBJ1-1 | 13 | . | TRBV7-9 | TGTGCCAGCAGCTTAGTTTCGGGGGCTGAAGCTTTCTTT | CASSLVSGAEAFF
TRBD1 | TRBJ1-2 | 16 | once | TRBV5-6 | TGTGCCAGCAGCTCGAGTAGACAGGGGGCGTATGATGGCTACACCTTC | CASSSSRQGAYDGYTF
. | TRBJ1-5 | 13 | . | TRBV6-1 | TGTGCCAGCCGACGGGGTGATTCTCAGCCCCAGCATTTT | CASRRGDSQPQHF
TRBD1 | TRBJ2-1 | 13 | . | TRBV2 | TGTGCCAGCAGTGAGACAGGGTTGGGTGAGCAGTTCTTC | CASSETGLGEQFF
. | TRBJ2-2 | 14 | . | TRBV9 | TGTGCCAGCAGCGTCTTACTAAACACCGGGGAGCTGTTTTTT | CASSVLLNTGELFF
. | TRBJ1-2 | 15 | . | TRBV5-6 | TGTGCCAGCAGCTTGGTTCAGGGGCTTAACTATGGCTACACCTTC | CASSLVQGLNYGYTF
TRBD1 | TRBJ1-1 | 15 | . | TRBV5-6 | TGTGCCAGCAGCTTGGGACAGGGATTGTTCACTGAAGCTTTCTTT | CASSLGQGLFTEAFF
TRBD2 | TRBJ2-1 | 16 | . | TRBV2 | TGTGCCAGCAGGGCGGGACTAGCGGGGGGGCCCCATGAGCAGTTCTTC | CASRAGLAGGPHEQFF
TRBD1 | TRBJ2-3 | 15 | . | TRBV5-1 | TGCGCCAGCAGCTTGGGACAGGGTATCGAAGATACGCAGTATTTT | CASSLGQGIEDTQYF
TRBD1 | TRBJ2-3 | 18 | few | TRBV11-2 | TGTGCCAGCAGCTTAATTAGGAACCGGGACAGGAGGGCAGATACGCAGTATTTT | CASSLIRNRDRRADTQYF
. | TRBJ1-6 | 14 | . | TRBV5-4 | TGTGCCAGCGGATCGCAGGGATTGGACTCACCCCTCCACTTT | CASGSQGLDSPLHF
. | TRBJ1-1 | 13 | . | TRBV27 | TGTGCCAGCAGTTTATCAGGACAGATTGAAGCTTTCTTT | CASSLSGQIEAFF
. | TRBJ1-1 | 15 | few | TRBV4-3 | TGCGCCAGCAGCCAGGGGGACACATGGGGGACTGAAGCTTTCTTT | CASSQGDTWGTEAFF
. | TRBJ1-4 | 14 | . | TRBV9 | TGTGCCAGCAGCCCGCGTGTCGCGAATGAAAAACTGTTTTTT | CASSPRVANEKLFF
TRBD2 | TRBJ2-7 | 17 | . | TRBV13 | TGTGCCAGCAGCCAGACTAGCGGGAGAAGGGCGTCCTACGAGCAGTACTTC | CASSQTSGRRASYEQYF
. | TRBJ2-1 | 16 | few | TRBV7-9 | TGTTCCAGCAGCTTAGTCAAGGGAGAGGGATACAATGAGCAGTTCTTC | CSSSLVKGEGYNEQFF
TRBD1 | TRBJ1-1 | 14 | few | TRBV11-2 | TGTGCCAGCAGCTCGGACAGGGGGAACACTGAAGCTTTCTTT | CASSSDRGNTEAFF
. | TRBJ2-2 | 14 | . | TRBV2 | TGTGCCAGCAGTGATTCCCGTGGAGGTGGGGAGCTGTTTTTT | CASSDSRGGGELFF
TRBD1 | TRBJ2-3 | 17 | . | TRBV18 | TGTGCCAGCCACCGAGCCTTCCGGGACAGGTCCTCCGATACGCAGTATTTT | CASHRAFRDRSSDTQYF
TRBD2 | TRBJ2-2 | 14 | few | TRBV6-4 | TGTGCCAGCAGTCTAGCGGGGACCACCGGGGAGCTGTTTTTT | CASSLAGTTGELFF
. | TRBJ1-2 | 14 | . | TRBV4-3 | TGCGCCAGCAGCCAAGGCGAGGCGATGTATGGCTACACCTTC | CASSQGEAMYGYTF
TRBD2 | TRBJ2-1 | 13 | . | TRBV19 | TGTGCCAGTAGAGACGGGAGGGCCAATGAGCAGTTCTTC | CASRDGRANEQFF
TRBD1 | TRBJ1-4 | 14 | . | TRBV29-1 | TGCAGCGTTGTTCTCGGGACAGGGGCTGAAAAACTGTTTTTT | CSVVLGTGAEKLFF
TRBD1 | TRBJ2-2 | 14 | . | TRBV6-6 | TGTGCCAGCAGTCGGACAGGGGAGCCCGGGGAGCTGTTTTTT | CASSRTGEPGELFF
. | TRBJ2-1 | 14 | . | TRBV5-1 | TGCGCCAGCGCGGTGACGGGCTCCTACAATGAGCAGTTCTTC | CASAVTGSYNEQFF
. | TRBJ2-1 | 15 | . | TRBV6-6 | TGTGCCAGCAGTTACGGGCAGGCCTTATACAATGAGCAGTTCTTC | CASSYGQALYNEQFF
. | TRBJ1-1 | 14 | . | TRBV11-2 | TGTGCCAGCAGCTTAATCCCCGGGAACACTGAAGCTTTCTTT | CASSLIPGNTEAFF
. | TRBJ2-3 | 16 | once | TRBV4-2 | TGTGCCAGCAGCCAAGGGCCCACGGCTGCGGGAAATACGCAGTATTTT | CASSQGPTAAGNTQYF
. | TRBJ2-5 | 15 | . | TRBV6-5 | TGTGCCAGCAGTCCGGTCAGAGGGAAGAGGGAGACCCAGTACTTC | CASSPVRGKRETQYF
TRBD2 | TRBJ2-3 | 15 | . | TRBV5-1 | TGCGCCACCGGGCTCGGCGGGGGGGCTACAGATACGCAGTATTTT | CATGLGGGATDTQYF
. | TRBJ1-6 | 14 | . | TRBV27 | TGTGCCAGCAGTTTGCAGGGATATAATTCACCCCTCCACTTT | CASSLQGYNSPLHF
TRBD2 | TRBJ2-7 | 15 | . | TRBV9 | TGTGCCAGCAGCGCAGGACTAGCGACCTCCCACGAGCAGTACTTC | CASSAGLATSHEQYF
. | TRBJ1-2 | 14 | . | TRBV28 | TGTGCCAGCAGTTTAGGACAGTCTAACTATGGCTACACCTTC | CASSLGQSNYGYTF
TRBD1 | TRBJ2-7 | 18 | . | TRBV28 | TGTGCCAGCAGTTTATATGCGTCGCTGGGACAGGTCTCCTACGAGCAGTACTTC | CASSLYASLGQVSYEQYF
. | TRBJ2-4 | 15 | . | TRBV5-6 | TGTGCCAGCAGCTTGGCTTTGGGCCCGGTGGACATTCAGTACTTC | CASSLALGPVDIQYF
TRBD2 | TRBJ2-7 | 15 | . | TRBV5-8 | TGTGCCAGCAGCGACGGGACTAGCGGGAATTACGAGCAGTACTTC | CASSDGTSGNYEQYF
TRBD2 | TRBJ2-5 | 14 | . | TRBV10-2 | TGCGCCAGCACTTCAAGCGGGGCGGGGGGGACCCAGTACTTC | CASTSSGAGGTQYF
. | TRBJ2-1 | 16 | . | TRBV4-3 | TGCGCCAGCAGCCAAGGTTTGACAGTGACCTACAATGAGCAGTTCTTC | CASSQGLTVTYNEQFF
. | TRBJ1-2 | 15 | . | TRBV6-6 | TGTGCCAGCAGTAGGGACATCGAAGCTAACTATGGCTACACCTTC | CASSRDIEANYGYTF
. | TRBJ1-1 | 11 | . | TRBV7-9 | TGTGCCACACGGGGGGACACTGAAGCTTTCTTT | CATRGDTEAFF
TRBD1 | TRBJ2-7 | 15 | . | TRBV7-2 | TGTGCCAGCAGCTCGCGACAGGGGCGAACCTACGAGCAGTACTTC | CASSSRQGRTYEQYF
. | TRBJ2-2 | 15 | . | TRBV9 | TGTGCCAGCAGCGTATTAGCGCTGAACACCGGGGAGCTGTTTTTT | CASSVLALNTGELFF
. | TRBJ2-5 | 14 | . | TRBV13 | TGTGCCAGCAGCTTAGGGGGTAAGGGGCAGACCCAGTACTTC | CASSLGGKGQTQYF
TRBD1 | TRBJ2-7 | 16 | . | TRBV5-6 | TGTGCCAGCAGCGGGTGGACAGGGGGAACTTCCTACGAGCAGTACTTC | CASSGWTGGTSYEQYF
. | TRBJ1-4 | 14 | few | TRBV5-1 | TGCGCCAGCAGCTTGGGCAGGGGAAATGAAAAACTGTTTTTT | CASSLGRGNEKLFF
. | TRBJ2-5 | 16 | . | TRBV7-3 | TGTGCCAGCAGCTCCAGGCATAGAGGGGGCCAAGAGACCCAGTACTTC | CASSSRHRGGQETQYF
TRBD1 | TRBJ2-7 | 12 | . | TRBV7-9 | TGTTCCAGCGGAGGACAGGGCTACGAGCAGTACTTC | CSSGGQGYEQYF
. | TRBJ2-6 | 13 | . | TRBV19 | TGTGCCAGTAGTTCATCTGGGGCCAACGTCCTGACTTTC | CASSSSGANVLTF
TRBD1 | TRBJ2-7 | 14 | . | TRBV27 | TGTGCCAGCAGTCGGAGGACAGGGAGGAACGAGCAGTACTTC | CASSRRTGRNEQYF
. | TRBJ2-1 | 17 | . | TRBV5-1 | TGCGCCAGCAGCTTGGGTGAAATTGCGGGAAAGGTGGGTGAGCAGTTCTTC | CASSLGEIAGKVGEQFF